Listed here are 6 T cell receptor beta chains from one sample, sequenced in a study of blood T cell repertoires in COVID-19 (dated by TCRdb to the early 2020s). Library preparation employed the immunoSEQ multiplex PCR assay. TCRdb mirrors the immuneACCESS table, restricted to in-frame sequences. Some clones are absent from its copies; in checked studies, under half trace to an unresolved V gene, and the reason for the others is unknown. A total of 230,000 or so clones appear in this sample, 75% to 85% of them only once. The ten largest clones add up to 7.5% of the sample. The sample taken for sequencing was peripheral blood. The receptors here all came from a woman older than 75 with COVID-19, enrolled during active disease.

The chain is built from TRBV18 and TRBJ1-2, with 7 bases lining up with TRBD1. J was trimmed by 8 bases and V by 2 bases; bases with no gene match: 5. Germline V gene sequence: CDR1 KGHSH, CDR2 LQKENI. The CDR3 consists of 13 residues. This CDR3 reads CASSPSLGGGYTF. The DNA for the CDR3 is TGTGCCAGCTCACCATCTTTAGGGGGCGGCTACACCTTC.

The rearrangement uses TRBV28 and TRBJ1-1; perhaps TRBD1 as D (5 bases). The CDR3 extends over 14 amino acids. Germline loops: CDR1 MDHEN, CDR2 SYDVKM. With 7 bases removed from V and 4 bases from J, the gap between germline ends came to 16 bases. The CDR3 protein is CASISGQFGTEAFF. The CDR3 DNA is TGTGCCAGCATCTCAGGACAATTCGGCACTGAAGCTTTCTTT. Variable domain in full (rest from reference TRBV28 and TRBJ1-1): DVKVTQSSRYLVKRTGEKVFLECVQDMDHENMFWYRQDPGLGLRLIYFSYDVKMKEKGDIPEGYSVSREKKERFSLILESASTNQTSMYLCASISGQFGTEAFFGQGTRLTVV.

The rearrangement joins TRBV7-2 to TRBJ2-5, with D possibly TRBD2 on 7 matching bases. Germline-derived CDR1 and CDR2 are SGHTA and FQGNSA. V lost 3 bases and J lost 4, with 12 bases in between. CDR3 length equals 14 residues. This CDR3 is CASSLGGAGETQYF. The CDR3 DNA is TGTGCCAGCAGCTTGGGGGGGGCTGGAGAGACCCAGTACTTC.

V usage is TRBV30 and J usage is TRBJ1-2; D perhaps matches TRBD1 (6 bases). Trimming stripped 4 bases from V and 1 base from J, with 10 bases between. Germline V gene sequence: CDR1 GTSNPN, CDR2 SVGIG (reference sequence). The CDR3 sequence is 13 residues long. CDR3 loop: CAWTKDSNYGYTF. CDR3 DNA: TGTGCCTGGACCAAGGACAGTAACTATGGCTACACCTTC.

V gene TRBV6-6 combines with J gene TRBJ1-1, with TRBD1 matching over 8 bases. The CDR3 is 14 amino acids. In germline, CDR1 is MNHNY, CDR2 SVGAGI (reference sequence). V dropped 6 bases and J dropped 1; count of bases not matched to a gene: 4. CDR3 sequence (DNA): TGTGCCAGCAGGCACGACAGGGGGAACACTGAAGCTTTCTTT. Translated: CASRHDRGNTEAFF.

This CDR3 is CASSVGGLGPNGYTF. The CDR3 DNA is TGTGCCAGCAGCGTAGGGGGGCTCGGTCCCAATGGCTACACCTTC. The chain employs TRBV9 and TRBJ1-2, with a possible D match to TRBD1 (6 bases). V dropped 0 bases and J dropped 6 bases, with 15 bases sitting between them. The CDR3 loop spans 15 amino acids. Germline CDR1 SGDLS, CDR2 YYNGEE.